This T cell receptor beta chain was recovered during a study of shared clonotypes between healthy human individuals. Study information: In total, the donors were a couple of women and a few men aged 18 to 49.

Naive CD8 cells lacked CD45RO, underwent positive selection for CCR7 and left out terminally differentiated effector memory CD45RA+ cells. The study drew its donors from healthy HIV-negative adults without recent acute infections or vaccinations. Trimming pared 5 bases from V and 5 bases from J, leaving 31 bases between. Germline V gene lookup returns CDR1 LNHDA and CDR2 SQIVND (reference sequence). The CDR3 runs 19 residues. For this clone: Its antigen is still unknown.

Sequenced by immunoSEQ multiplex PCR; TCRdb stores in-frame clones only, minus some. The table includes 1.5 million to 2.5 million clones, roughly 94% detected once. General observations from the study: Naive subsets, compared against memory subsets, generally had larger estimated richness values.

The sequenced material came from naive CD8+ T cells sorted from blood. The rearrangement links TRBV19 to TRBJ2-7; D possibly corresponds to TRBD1 (8 bases). The receptor was isolated from a man younger than 35 in good health. The CDR3 DNA sequence: TGTGCCAGTAGTGCCCGGTGGGGGGGCTCAGGGGGCCCCTTGGACGAGCAGTACTTC. It yields the protein CASSARWGGSGGPLDEQYF.